The 16 T cell receptor beta chains presented below share a single source sample, sequenced in a study of shared clonotypes between healthy human individuals (dated by TCRdb to the early 2020s). The library relied on the immunoSEQ multiplex PCR assay. The table was pulled from immuneACCESS by TCRdb, which kept in-frame rearrangements only. Such tables lose some clones; where checked, under half of the loss comes from unresolved V genes, and the rest has no known cause. This sample has 2,500,000 or so clones in its table, and 90% to 95% of those were observed once. Over 0.12% of the sample is held by the ten biggest clonotypes. Source material: naive CD4+ T cells sorted from blood. Per the publication, the cell subset or site label means: CD45RA+ positively selected. These receptors were collected from a man younger than 35 in good health.

This clone was counted between two and nine times. The V and J genes are TRBV7-2 and TRBJ1-1; maybe TRBD1 (5 bases). The CDR3 length is 14 residues. Trimming left V 7 bases short and J 1 base short, with 13 bases between. Germline V gene lookup returns CDR1 SGHTA and CDR2 FQGNSA. CDR3 residues: CASTLGRANTEAFF. Written as DNA, the CDR3 is TGTGCCAGCACCCTGGGCAGGGCGAACACTGAAGCTTTCTTT.

This chain connects TRBV6-5 to TRBJ1-1; D remains ambiguous. This CDR3 region has 15 residues. Germline V lookup: CDR1 MNHEY, CDR2 SVGAGI. Trimming removed 3 bases at V and 1 base at J, with 12 bases between. The CDR3: CASSYLRATNTEAFF. DNA for the CDR3: TGTGCCAGCAGTTATCTAAGGGCGACGAACACTGAAGCTTTCTTT.

Only one count was recorded for this clone. Additional DNA sequences in this sample encode the identical CDR3. The J gene is TRBJ2-3, the V gene TRBV7-9; TRBD1 agrees at 7 bases. Germline CDR1 SEHNR, CDR2 FQNEAQ (reference sequence). Losses at the gene ends were 2 bases for V and 5 bases for J; bases not matched to a gene: 1. The CDR3 covers 13 residues. In nucleotides, the CDR3 is TGTGCCAGCAGCTTACAGGGGGAAGATACGCAGTATTTT. Translation gives CASSLQGEDTQYF.

V usage is TRBV27 and J usage is TRBJ2-1; D call uncertain. The CDR3 covers 16 residues. The germline CDR1 and CDR2 sequences are MNHEY and SMNVEV (reference sequence). Trimming stripped 6 bases from V and 3 bases from J, with 18 bases between. The CDR3 DNA sequence: TGTGCCAGCAGCCCCGCCCAGGCGAACCACTACAATGAGCAGTTCTTC. Residues: CASSPAQANHYNEQFF.

The chain couples TRBV5-1 to TRBJ1-6; D is uncertain. Germline CDR1 reads SGHRS; CDR2 reads YFSETQ. V was cut by 0 bases and J by 0 bases, with 10 bases left in between. This CDR3 has 17 amino acids. CDR3 DNA: TGCGCCAGCAGCTTGGCAACAGTCCGCTCCTATAATTCACCCCTCCACTTT. It translates to CASSLATVRSYNSPLHF. Full variable domain (missing parts from reference TRBV5-1 and TRBJ1-6): KAGVTQTPRYLIKTRGQQVTLSCSPISGHRSVSWYQQTPGQGLQFLFEYFSETQRNKGNFPGRFSGRQFSNSRSEMNVSTLELGDSALYLCASSLATVRSYNSPLHFGNGTRLTVT.

On this clone itself: Other DNA sequences in the sample encode the same CDR3. The J gene is TRBJ1-1, the V gene TRBV6-1, with a possible D match to TRBD1 (5 bases). The CDR3 runs to 14 residues. The germline V gene has CDR1 MNHNS and CDR2 SASEGT. V dropped 4 bases and J dropped 0 bases, with 9 bases sitting between them. The CDR3 sequence: CASSGTPMNTEAFF. CDR3 coding DNA: TGTGCCAGCAGTGGGACACCTATGAACACTGAAGCTTTCTTT.

The chain joins TRBV7-2 to TRBJ2-5; D perhaps matches TRBD1 (6 bases). The CDR3 covers 15 residues. The germline V gene has CDR1 SGHTA and CDR2 FQGNSA. V was pared by 4 bases and J by 5 bases, with 17 bases between. CDR3 coding DNA: TGTGCCAGCAGCTCCCGACAGGCAGCTAGTGAGACCCAGTACTTC. Encoded protein: CASSSRQAASETQYF. Full variable domain (missing parts from reference TRBV7-2 and TRBJ2-5): GAGVSQSPSNKVTEKGKDVELRCDPISGHTALYWYRQSLGQGLEFLIYFQGNSAPDKSGLPSDRFSAERTGGSVSTLTIQRTQQEDSAVYLCASSSRQAASETQYFGPGTRLLVL.

The chain employs TRBV9 and TRBJ1-3, with no clear D. The V gene lost 1 base and the J gene lost 3 bases, with 2 bases spanning the gap. Per germline, CDR1 SGDLS and CDR2 YYNGEE. CDR3 length: 12 amino acids. The CDR3 nucleotides read TGTGCCAGCAGCGTACATGGAAACACCATATATTTT. Translation gives CASSVHGNTIYF.

The V and J genes are TRBV5-4 and TRBJ2-2; D may match TRBD1 or TRBD2 (7 bases each). In germline, CDR1 is SGHNT, CDR2 YYREEE (reference sequence). V lost 2 bases, J lost 7 bases, and 18 bases lay in between. The CDR3 spans 16 residues. DNA for the CDR3: TGTGCCAGCAGCTTCCCGGGGAGGGGGCAGGGCGGGGAGCTGTTTTTT. This translates into CASSFPGRGQGGELFF.

The chain uses TRBV19 and TRBJ2-7; D gene uncertain. V lost 1 base, J lost 1 base, and 8 bases lay in between. Germline-derived CDR1 and CDR2 are LNHDA and SQIVND (reference sequence). The CDR3 length is 14 residues. DNA for the CDR3: TGTGCCAGTAGTATAGTTAAGGGATCCTACGAGCAGTACTTC. Amino acids: CASSIVKGSYEQYF.

This rearrangement joins TRBV19 to TRBJ1-5, with D uncertain. Germline assignment: CDR1 LNHDA and CDR2 SQIVND (reference sequence). V was cut by 2 bases and J by 6 bases, with 11 bases left in between. CDR3 size: 14 residues. The CDR3 reads CASSITGDSQPQHF. The CDR3 bases are TGTGCCAGTAGTATAACTGGGGATAGTCAGCCCCAGCATTTT.

The chain is built from TRBV7-2 and TRBJ2-2; possibly TRBD1 for D (6 bases). Germline V gene sequence: CDR1 SGHTA, CDR2 FQGNSA. The CDR3 has 13 residues. Trimming shortened V by 7 bases and J by 15 bases, and 21 bases separated the two germline ends. The CDR3 coding sequence is TGTGCCAGCACCCCAGATGGGGGCCGACGGGTGTTTTTT. It translates to CASTPDGGRRVFF.

The gene calls are TRBV13 and TRBJ2-3, with 7 bases lining up with TRBD2. This CDR3 contains 18 residues. Germline V gene data show CDR1 as PRHDT and CDR2 as FYEKMQ (reference sequence). With 4 bases clipped from V and 1 base from J, the junction kept 14 bases outside the gene matches. The CDR3 DNA is TGTGCCAGCAGCTCGCCTGATACGGGAGGTGTCGGCACAGATACGCAGTATTTT. Translation: CASSSPDTGGVGTDTQYF.

The rearrangement joins TRBV2 to TRBJ2-3; D possibly corresponds to TRBD2 (5 bases). CDR1 and CDR2 from the germline V gene are SNHLY and FYNNEI. Trimming left V 4 bases short and J 2 bases short, with 19 bases between. This CDR3 is built from 17 residues. The CDR3 coding sequence is TGTGCCAGCAGTGGATTAGGAGCGGTCAGAACCACAGATACGCAGTATTTT. Translation: CASSGLGAVRTTDTQYF.

The chain combines TRBV15 with TRBJ2-7, with 7 bases lining up with TRBD2. The germline gives CDR1 LNHNV, CDR2 YYDKDF (reference sequence). The CDR3 length is 16 residues. The V segment lost 3 bases and the J segment 4 bases; nucleotides outside the gene matches: 12. The chain's CDR3 is CATSRDSPAGVYEQYF. The CDR3, as DNA: TGTGCCACCAGCAGGGATTCTCCCGCGGGAGTTTACGAGCAGTACTTC.

V usage is TRBV27 and J usage is TRBJ2-7; the D is unclear. CDR3 size: 14 residues. Germline CDR1 reads MNHEY; CDR2 reads SMNVEV (reference sequence). Trimming left V 5 bases short and J 4 bases short, with 15 bases between. CDR3 sequence: CASSPRIADYEQYF. CDR3 in DNA: TGTGCCAGCAGTCCCCGAATCGCTGATTACGAGCAGTACTTC.